The subject of this entry is one T cell receptor (beta chain). Its matching antigen is unknown. This specimen comes from a study of T-cell memory formation after mild COVID-19. Study results and limitations: Clones contracting over day 15 to 85 were CD4/CD8 balanced, with later expanders leaning CD4+.

TCRdb ran MiXCR on the 5' RACE reads and lists one entry per CDR3 protein. The data hold 430,000 or so distinct CDR3 sequences, with roughly 25% observed a single time. The CDR3 spans 16 residues. Per germline, CDR1 KGHSH and CDR2 LQKENI. V was pared by 2 bases and J by 4 bases, with 14 bases between. The sample consisted of PBMCs or a T cell subset sorted from them (not recorded which). This clonotype originated in an adult woman who had mild COVID-19 (a few samples of this study predate the infection). Cell type and time point are not known. The chain carries TRBV18 and TRBJ2-2; D not resolved. CDR3 amino acids: CASSPFNLGTTGELFF. CDR3 in DNA: TGTGCCAGCTCACCATTCAACCTAGGAACCACCGGGGAGCTGTTTTTT.